The 5 T cell receptor beta chains reported below all come from one sample, sequenced in a study of monozygotic twins with inflammatory bowel disease. TCRdb reanalyzed the 5' RACE reads, giving one entry per CDR3 protein sequence and no DNA. This sample contains 350,000 to 400,000 distinct CDR3 sequences. The sample taken for sequencing was blood. Receptors originate from a human donor with ulcerative colitis or Crohn's disease, or a healthy co-twin of an affected twin (not recorded which).

The chain is built from TRBV7-2 and TRBJ2-7; the D call of TRBD2 rests on TCRdb alone, since no DNA is present to check it. The CDR3 spans 16 residues. Germline CDR1 and CDR2: SGHTA and FQGNSA. CDR3: CASSFTHSGALYEQYF.

J is TRBJ1-1 and V is TRBV7-2; the D call of TRBD1 rests on TCRdb alone, since no DNA is present to check it. Germline lookup yields CDR1 SGHTA and CDR2 FQGNSA. This CDR3 comprises 15 residues. The CDR3 loop reads CASSLVGTTSTEAFF.

This chain links TRBV20-1 with TRBJ1-2; TCRdb selects TRBD1, and the lack of DNA leaves this call unchecked. Germline V lookup: CDR1 DFQATT, CDR2 SNEGSKA (reference sequence). The CDR3 extends over 14 amino acids. The CDR3 spells CSARDSGGYYGYTF.

This CDR3 reads CASSQELGNSPLHF. The chain has TRBV4-3 and TRBJ1-6. The CDR3 extends over 14 amino acids. Germline V CDR1 and CDR2: LGHNA, YSLEER.

The rearrangement joins TRBV5-1 to TRBJ2-5; TCRdb names TRBD1, which stays unverified in the absence of DNA. The CDR3 loop spans 14 amino acids. Looked up from germline, CDR1 is SGHRS and CDR2 is YFSETQ. CDR3 protein: CASSLMTGHETQYF.